These 3 T cell receptor beta chains originate from one sample sequenced in a study of cytomegalovirus exposure and HLA in healthy donors. Use of 60 Vbeta and 13 Jbeta primers characterized the PCR. Produced via immunoSEQ multiplex PCR; TCRdb's table is partial and in-frame only. In total, the table holds 90,000 to 150,000 clones. Sequences were obtained from PBMCs. All receptors come from a man younger than 35 in good health and CMV-seronegative.

This sequence joins TRBV10-1 and TRBJ2-5, with a tentative D call TRBD2 (5 bases). V shed 3 bases and J shed 0 bases, with 11 bases lying between them. Germline V gene lookup returns CDR1 WNHNN and CDR2 SYGVQD (reference sequence). This CDR3 has 15 residues. CDR3 DNA: TGCGCCAGCAGTGACTTTGGGGAGAACCAAGAGACCCAGTACTTC. Translated: CASSDFGENQETQYF.

The chain couples TRBV9 to TRBJ2-7, with D possibly TRBD1 on 6 matching bases. Trimming removed 3 bases at V and 2 bases at J, with 12 bases between. The CDR3 is 14 residues long. Germline V lookup: CDR1 SGDLS, CDR2 YYNGEE. CDR3 bases: TGTGCCAGCAGCGCAAACAGGGCTACCTACGAGCAGTACTTC. This translates into CASSANRATYEQYF.

The chain combines TRBV11-2 with TRBJ1-2, with 7 bases lining up with TRBD1. The CDR3 consists of 15 residues. Germline V gene lookup returns CDR1 SGHAT and CDR2 FQNNGV. J was trimmed by 5 bases and V by 5 bases; bases with no gene match: 11. Written as DNA, the CDR3 is TGTGCCAGCAGCCCCGGGACAGCCGCGCGATATGGCTACACCTTC. Its protein product is CASSPGTAARYGYTF.